The rows below give T cell receptor beta chains drawn from one sample of a study of T cell responses to AZD1222 COVID-19 vaccine. Here immunoSEQ multiplex PCR was the method, and the copy in TCRdb shows in-frame clones only, minus some. The table lists 150,000 to 200,000 clones, roughly 90% of them singletons. The source was peripheral blood, collected on day 0 of AZD1222 vaccination. The receptors here all came from an adult in good health. The CDR3 runs from the conserved cysteine through the conserved F or W. D genes are given only for firm matches. The size entry is marked missing in some rows and otherwise reads once, few, many or a size class.

v_gene	j_gene	d_gene	abundance	CDR3nt	CDR3aa
TRBV5-1	TRBJ2-7	TRBD2	NA	TGCGCCAGCAGCCACCCAAGCACTAGCGGGAGCTCCTACGAGCAGTACTTC	CASSHPSTSGSSYEQYF
TRBV6-1	TRBJ1-2	NA	once	TGTGCCAGCAGTGACATGTCAGCAAACTATGGCTACACCTTC	CASSDMSANYGYTF
TRBV19	TRBJ2-7	TRBD1	NA	TGTGCCAGTAGTGCCCGGGACAGGGGCCCCTACGAGCAGTACTTC	CASSARDRGPYEQYF
TRBV14	TRBJ2-2	NA	NA	TGTGCCAGCAGCCAGTGGGTCAACACCGGGGAGCTGTTTTTT	CASSQWVNTGELFF
TRBV24-1	TRBJ1-1	TRBD1	NA	TGTGCCACCAGTGATACCGGGACAGGGGGCCTGGATGCTTTCTTT	CATSDTGTGGLDAFF
TRBV30	TRBJ2-2	NA	NA	TGTGCCTGGAGTGGCCCCACTCTGAACACCGGGGAGCTGTTTTTT	CAWSGPTLNTGELFF
TRBV27	TRBJ1-5	NA	NA	TGTGCCAGCAGTCTCCCGGGGGGAAATCAGCCCCAGCATTTT	CASSLPGGNQPQHF
TRBV6-5	TRBJ2-1	NA	once	TGTGCCAGCAAACGCGCATGGGACTCCCTCAATGAGCAGTTCTTC	CASKRAWDSLNEQFF
TRBV11-2	TRBJ1-6	NA	NA	TGTGCCAGCAGCTTATCCGGACCTAGGACCCTCCACTTT	CASSLSGPRTLHF
TRBV30	TRBJ2-7	NA	NA	TGTGCCTGGAGGGCCGTTAACTCCTACGAGCAGTACTTC	CAWRAVNSYEQYF
TRBV6-5	TRBJ1-1	NA	NA	TGTGCCAGTCGGACGGGGCAGCCGAACACTGAAGCTTTCTTT	CASRTGQPNTEAFF
TRBV5-6	TRBJ2-2	NA	NA	TGTGCCAGCAGCTTTGGTGGCAGTGGCACCGGGGAGCTGTTTTTT	CASSFGGSGTGELFF
TRBV5-1	TRBJ1-6	NA	NA	TGCGCCAGCAGCTTGGAGTGGAGGGTACAATCACCCCTCCACTTT	CASSLEWRVQSPLHF
TRBV4-2	TRBJ2-7	NA	NA	TGTGCCAGCAGCCACTTAAGTGGAGAGACTCTCCCGGGCGAGCAGTACTTC	CASSHLSGETLPGEQYF
TRBV9	TRBJ2-4	NA	NA	TGTGCCAGCAGCCCATTGGAGGGATTTCAAAACATTCAGTACTTC	CASSPLEGFQNIQYF
TRBV6-6	TRBJ2-5	NA	NA	TGTGCCAGCAGCAACCAGGCCCCCAGCGAACGAGAGACCCAGTACTTC	CASSNQAPSERETQYF
TRBV3-1/TRBV3-2	TRBJ2-3	NA	NA	TGTGCCAGCGGGGAGCTAACGCAGTATTTT	CASGELTQYF
TRBV29-1	TRBJ2-1	NA	NA	TGCAGCGTTCGGGGCCCCCAGGTAAATGAGCAGTTCTTC	CSVRGPQVNEQFF
TRBV5-1	TRBJ2-7	NA	NA	TGCGCCAGCAGCCCCAACGCCGGGGGCTACGAGCAGTACTTC	CASSPNAGGYEQYF
TRBV19	TRBJ1-2	NA	NA	TGTGCCAGTAGTATCAGGCAGGGTGGAGGCTACACCTTC	CASSIRQGGGYTF
TRBV29-1	TRBJ2-2	NA	NA	TGCAGCGCCGCGCACACGAACACCGGGGAGCTGTTTTTT	CSAAHTNTGELFF
TRBV15	TRBJ2-7	NA	NA	TGTGCCACCAGCAGAGGGGACTCCCGCAACGAGCAGTACTTC	CATSRGDSRNEQYF
TRBV18	TRBJ1-2	NA	NA	TGTGCCAGCTCGCCCAACTCTCGACGGGATGATCACTATGGCTACACCTTC	CASSPNSRRDDHYGYTF
TRBV10-2	TRBJ2-7	NA	NA	TGCGCCAGCAGTGTTACAGAATCCTACGAGCAGTACTTC	CASSVTESYEQYF
TRBV4-2	TRBJ1-5	NA	NA	TGTGCCAGCAGCCAAGAGTGGGAGCTCTGGCCCCAGCATTTT	CASSQEWELWPQHF
TRBV3-1/TRBV3-2	TRBJ1-2	NA	NA	TGTGCCAGCAGCCCGACAGATACAAGCTATGGCTACACCTTC	CASSPTDTSYGYTF
TRBV19	TRBJ2-3	NA	once	TGTGCCAGTAGTATTAAGGACTTACCCACAGATACGCAGTATTTT	CASSIKDLPTDTQYF
TRBV6-6	TRBJ1-3	NA	NA	TGTGCCAGCAGTCTGGACAGCCTCGGAAACACCATATATTTT	CASSLDSLGNTIYF
TRBV7-2	TRBJ1-2	NA	NA	TGTGCCAGCAGCACAGGACAGTTCTATGGCTACACCTTC	CASSTGQFYGYTF
TRBV10-1	TRBJ1-5	TRBD1	NA	TGCGCCAGCAGCCCGACGACAGGGATTCCGCTCAATCAGCCCCAGCATTTT	CASSPTTGIPLNQPQHF
TRBV5-4	TRBJ1-2	NA	NA	TGTGCCAGCCGCCGGGACGGAGCTAACTATGGCTACACCTTC	CASRRDGANYGYTF
TRBV19	TRBJ1-2	NA	NA	TGTGCCAGTAGTACGGGGGGAGCTAACTATGGCTACACCTTC	CASSTGGANYGYTF
TRBV5-6	TRBJ2-3	TRBD2	NA	TGTGCCAGCAGCCCGAGACTAGCGGTGGGAGATACGCAGTATTTT	CASSPRLAVGDTQYF
TRBV11-2	TRBJ2-3	NA	few	TGTGCCAGCAGCTTAGCGGTAGGGGGACCCACAGATACGCAGTATTTT	CASSLAVGGPTDTQYF
TRBV18	TRBJ2-5	NA	once	TGTGCCAGCTCAGCCGAGGAGACCCAGTACTTC	CASSAEETQYF
TRBV5-4	TRBJ2-3	NA	NA	TGTGCCAGCAGCTTTTCCCGGACAGAGACAGATACGCAGTATTTT	CASSFSRTETDTQYF
TRBV30	TRBJ1-1	NA	NA	TGTGCCTGGAGTGTACATAATGGGCAGGGAGGGCGCGTGAACACTGAAGCTTTCTTT	CAWSVHNGQGGRVNTEAFF
TRBV27	TRBJ2-3	TRBD2	NA	TGTGCCAGTACCGCATTTAGACTAGCGGGAGACCAATCAGATACGCAGTATTTT	CASTAFRLAGDQSDTQYF
TRBV30	TRBJ2-7	TRBD2	NA	TGTGCCTGGATCGAGGCTAGCGGGAGGGACGAGCAGTACTTC	CAWIEASGRDEQYF
TRBV6-5	TRBJ2-1	TRBD2	NA	TGTGCCAGCAGGACAGCGGGAGGGCCTTGGAATGAGCAGTTCTTC	CASRTAGGPWNEQFF
TRBV5-6	TRBJ1-5	NA	NA	TGTGCCAGCAGCTTGCGGGGGGCCTGGAGCAATCAGCCCCAGCATTTT	CASSLRGAWSNQPQHF
TRBV4-2	TRBJ2-7	TRBD2	NA	TGTGCCAGCAGCCCTGGGAGGCGCGGGAGTGGTTACGAGCAGTACTTC	CASSPGRRGSGYEQYF
TRBV5-4	TRBJ1-2	NA	NA	TGTGCCAGCAGCTTGGTTGGCGCCGAGGGGACCTTC	CASSLVGAEGTF
TRBV10-2	TRBJ1-2	NA	NA	TGCGCCGGAACTACAGGGTTGGATGGCTACACCTTC	CAGTTGLDGYTF
TRBV18	TRBJ1-2	NA	NA	TGTGCCAGCTCACCACCCGGTTTAGTCAGGGGAAGGAACTATGGCTACACCTTC	CASSPPGLVRGRNYGYTF
TRBV4-2	TRBJ2-5	TRBD2	once	TGTGCCAGCAGCTCAGGCGGGAGTGAGACCCAGTACTTC	CASSSGGSETQYF
TRBV25-1	TRBJ1-1	TRBD1	NA	TGTGCCAGCAGTGTACAGGGGAGGAGAACTGAAGCTTTCTTT	CASSVQGRRTEAFF
TRBV4-2	TRBJ2-3	TRBD2	NA	TGTGCCAGCAGCCAAAGCGGGAGGACAGATACGCAGTATTTT	CASSQSGRTDTQYF
TRBV5-1	TRBJ1-1	NA	NA	TGCGCCAGCAGCTTGGGTTGGGGGGACGGGAACACTGAAGCTTTCTTT	CASSLGWGDGNTEAFF
TRBV18	TRBJ1-2	NA	once	TGTGCCAGCTCACCCAACTATGGCTACACCTTC	CASSPNYGYTF
TRBV7-2	TRBJ2-1	NA	NA	TGTGTCAGCAGCCCACAGACGCGGACTTATAAAAGCTCCTACAATGAGCAGTTCTTC	CVSSPQTRTYKSSYNEQFF
TRBV18	TRBJ2-7	TRBD2	NA	TGTGCCAGCTGGGAGGGGACTAGCCGCTACGAGCAGTACTTC	CASWEGTSRYEQYF
TRBV29-1	TRBJ1-2	TRBD1	NA	TGCAGCGTTGCACCGGGACAGGGGACCTATGGCTACACCTTC	CSVAPGQGTYGYTF
TRBV6-5	TRBJ1-2	TRBD1	NA	TGTGCCAGCAGACTACAGGGGGCTAGCTATGGCTACACCTTC	CASRLQGASYGYTF